The present T cell receptor beta chain was sequenced within a study of molecular identifiers for immune sequencing clone quantification. Study-wide findings and caveats: Investigators reportedly could detect spiked Jurkat TCR RNA from one cell among some 940,000 naive cells. In naive cells, under 1% of molecules belonged to clones above 20 RNA copies, against over 97% in effector cells.

CDR1 is SGDLS and CDR2 is YYNGEE in the germline V gene. J gave up 0 bases and V 3 bases, and 12 bases lay outside the gene matches. The CDR3 sequence is 19 residues long. The use of previously described methods and listed TCR primers produced the bulk TCR libraries. TCRdb used MiXCR to reprocess the PCR reads, holding one entry per CDR3 protein. Of about 330,000 distinct CDR3 sequences listed, roughly 24% are singletons. About this clonotype: What it binds is not known.

CD8+CD4-CCR7+CD45RA+ sorting gave the naive CD8 T cells. This sequence joins TRBV9 and TRBJ2-6; 7 nucleotides match TRBD1. This clonotype was sampled from a human donor in good health. Some libraries in this study had Jurkat cell RNA spiked in. The sequenced material came from naive CD8+ T cells from blood, with Jurkat cell RNA spiked in. The subset: FACS-sorted CD8+CD4-CCR7+CD45RA+ naive T cells. In DNA form, the CDR3 reads TGTGCCAGCAGCGCCCGCCGGGACAGCGTCCACTCTGGGGCCAACGTCCTGACTTTC. Its protein is CASSARRDSVHSGANVLTF.